The 21 T cell receptor beta chains given below trace back to one sample, sequenced in a study of control samples from healthy donors and cancer patients. Sequencing was performed with immunoSEQ multiplex PCR; in TCRdb, only in-frame clones are kept and a portion is missing. The table shows roughly 20,000 clones, with around 83% occurring only once. The sequenced sample consisted of PBMCs. The origin of the receptors is a man aged 55 to 69 with head and neck cancer.

The chain is built from TRBV28 and TRBJ2-7; possibly TRBD1 or TRBD2 for D (5 bases each). The germline V gene encodes CDR1 MDHEN and CDR2 SYDVKM. The CDR3 is 13 amino acids. Trimming left V 8 bases short and J 5 bases short, with 16 bases between. The chain's CDR3 is CASSRGGFDEQYF. The CDR3 DNA is TGTGCCAGCTCGAGGGGTGGATTCGACGAGCAGTACTTC.

V usage is TRBV20-1 and J usage is TRBJ2-1; D unresolved. Trimming removed 5 bases at V and 7 bases at J, with 6 bases between. CDR3 size: 10 residues. CDR1 and CDR2 from the germline V gene are DFQATT and SNEGSKA (reference sequence). Here the CDR3 reads CSASLNEQFF. CDR3 DNA sequence: TGCAGTGCTTCCTTAAATGAGCAGTTCTTC.

CDR3 sequence reads: CASSLRSVRGEETQYF. CDR3 DNA sequence: TGCGCCAGCAGCTTGAGGTCAGTCAGAGGGGAAGAGACCCAGTACTTC. The genes are TRBV5-1 and TRBJ2-5; D could derive from TRBD1 or TRBD2 (5 bases each). Trimming left V 1 base short and J 3 bases short, with 16 bases between. This CDR3 spans 16 amino acids. The germline gives CDR1 SGHRS, CDR2 YFSETQ.

V usage is TRBV5-1 and J usage is TRBJ2-7, with 9 bases aligning to TRBD1. J was trimmed by 3 bases and V by 0 bases; bases with no gene match: 1. Germline lookup yields CDR1 SGHRS and CDR2 YFSETQ. CDR3 length equals 14 residues. CDR3 bases: TGCGCCAGCAGCTTGGGGGACAGGGTCTACGAGCAGTACTTC. It is translated as CASSLGDRVYEQYF.

This chain joins TRBV5-4 and TRBJ2-1; 11 nucleotides match TRBD2. V shed 0 bases, J shed 4 bases, and the junction held 12 bases outside the gene matches. The V gene's germline CDR1 is SGHNT and CDR2 YYREEE (reference sequence). This CDR3 has 19 amino acids. CDR3 nucleotides: TGTGCCAGCAGCTTGGGTCGGATTAGCGGGGGGGCTGGATACAATGAGCAGTTCTTC. Encoded protein: CASSLGRISGGAGYNEQFF.

This clone has just one count. The chain links TRBV30 to TRBJ1-2; tentative D call: TRBD1 (5 bases). Germline V gene lookup returns CDR1 GTSNPN and CDR2 SVGIG (reference sequence). This CDR3 contains 14 residues. Trimming removed 0 bases from V and 6 bases from J, with 14 bases in between. CDR3 amino acids: CAWSVRAGRDGYTF. Written as DNA, the CDR3 is TGTGCCTGGAGTGTAAGGGCAGGGAGAGATGGCTACACCTTC.

The chain uses TRBV29-1 and TRBJ1-6, with 7 bases matching TRBD1. V was clipped by 4 bases and J by 7 bases; unmatched bases: 4. CDR1 is SQVTM, CDR2 ANQGSEA, per germline. The CDR3 has 13 amino acids. The CDR3 reads CSVGGGDNSPLHF. As DNA, the CDR3 is TGCAGCGTTGGAGGGGGCGACAATTCACCCCTCCACTTT.

The genes are TRBV7-2 and TRBJ1-6, with TRBD1 as a possible D gene (5 bases). Germline V gene sequence: CDR1 SGHTA, CDR2 FQGNSA. The CDR3 is 15 amino acids. The V and J ends lost 1 base and 6 bases respectively, with 10 bases between them. The CDR3 sequence is CASSLGQTSNSPLHF. In DNA, the CDR3 is TGTGCCAGCAGCTTAGGACAGACCAGTAATTCACCCCTCCACTTT.

The V gene is TRBV11-3, the J gene TRBJ2-7, with unresolved D. Germline-derived CDR1 and CDR2 are SGHNT and YENEEA. The CDR3 runs to 15 residues. V was clipped by 5 bases and J by 1 base, with 15 bases between them. Written as DNA, the CDR3 is TGTGCCAGCAGCCGGAGACGGGTTTCGTCCTACGAGCAGTACTTC. As protein: CASSRRRVSSYEQYF.

V gene TRBV12-3 or TRBV12-4 combines with J gene TRBJ1-3, with D possibly TRBD1 on 6 matching bases. The CDR3 totals 12 residues. CDR3 DNA: TGTGCGACGGGGGCCGCTGGAAACACCATATATTTT. It codes for CATGAAGNTIYF.

This chain links TRBV2 with TRBJ2-3; 7 nucleotides agree with TRBD1. CDR3 size: 14 residues. V dropped 9 bases and J dropped 2; count of bases not matched to a gene: 8. CDR1 and CDR2 from the germline V gene are SNHLY and FYNNEI. The CDR3: CASRRDRITDTQYF. CDR3 DNA sequence: TGTGCCAGTCGCCGGGACAGAATCACAGATACGCAGTATTTT.

This chain uses TRBV5-6 with TRBJ2-1; D unresolved. Germline values: CDR1 SGHDT, CDR2 YYEEEE. Trimming took off 2 bases at V and 5 bases at J, with 8 bases between the two ends. The CDR3 spans 13 residues. Written as DNA, the CDR3 is TGTGCCAGCAGCTTCTTTGTACACAATGAGCAGTTCTTC. Translation gives CASSFFVHNEQFF. Using reference TRBV5-6 and TRBJ2-1 for the parts outside the CDR3, the full variable domain is DAGVTQSPTHLIKTRGQQVTLRCSPKSGHDTVSWYQQALGQGPQFIFQYYEEEERQRGNFPDRFSGHQFPNYSSELNVNALLLGDSALYLCASSFFVHNEQFFGPGTRLTVL.

The chain combines TRBV7-8 with TRBJ2-7; possibly TRBD1 or TRBD2 for D (5 bases each). Trimming took 5 bases from V and 3 from J, leaving 17 bases between them. Looked up from germline, CDR1 is SGHVS and CDR2 is FQNEAQ. This CDR3 is 15 amino acids long. CDR3 nucleotide sequence: TGTGCCAGCAGCAAGGGAGAACTTAGGGGCTACGAGCAGTACTTC. It encodes CASSKGELRGYEQYF.

The V call is TRBV11-3, the J call TRBJ2-1; D is ambiguous. CDR1 and CDR2 (germline): SGHNT, YENEEA. V was pared by 2 bases and J by 5 bases, with 7 bases between. This CDR3 spans 13 amino acids. As DNA, the CDR3 is TGTGCCAGCAGCTTAATAAAAAACAATGAGCAGTTCTTC. Amino acids: CASSLIKNNEQFF.

The CDR3 DNA is TGTGCCAGCAGTACGGACAGGGATGGCCTCTACGAGCAGTACTTC. It specifies CASSTDRDGLYEQYF. The rearrangement joins TRBV6-5 to TRBJ2-7, with 8 bases fitting TRBD1. Germline V gene lookup returns CDR1 MNHEY and CDR2 SVGAGI. The CDR3 covers 15 residues. With 5 bases clipped from V and 3 bases from J, the junction kept 9 bases outside the gene matches.

The sample holds one count of this clone. The gene calls are TRBV28 and TRBJ1-4, with TRBD1 matching over 8 bases. The CDR3 covers 16 residues. V shed 6 bases and J 3 bases; nucleotides not matched to a gene: 9. The germline CDR1 and CDR2 sequences are MDHEN and SYDVKM. CDR3 region: CASSQDRGSANEKLFF. The CDR3 DNA reads as TGTGCCAGCAGCCAAGACAGGGGTAGCGCTAATGAAAAACTGTTTTTT.

The genes are TRBV18 and TRBJ2-1; 10 bases fit TRBD2. The CDR3 loop spans 17 amino acids. CDR1 is KGHSH and CDR2 is LQKENI in the germline V gene. V dropped 4 bases and J dropped 4; count of bases not matched to a gene: 10. CDR3 loop: CASSLNPGTSAYNEQFF. As DNA, the CDR3 is TGTGCCAGCTCACTTAATCCCGGGACTAGCGCTTACAATGAGCAGTTCTTC.

This sequence joins TRBV2 and TRBJ2-5; D perhaps matches TRBD2 (5 bases). CDR1 SNHLY and CDR2 FYNNEI come from the germline V gene. The CDR3 spans 13 residues. Trimming took off 1 base at V and 5 bases at J, with 8 bases between the two ends. The CDR3 protein is CASSEGRWETQYF. The CDR3 bases are TGTGCCAGCAGTGAAGGGAGGTGGGAGACCCAGTACTTC.

V and J are TRBV5-4 and TRBJ2-5; D may be TRBD1 or TRBD2 (5 bases each). This CDR3 is 16 amino acids long. Germline V gives CDR1 SGHNT, CDR2 YYREEE (reference sequence). V gave up 4 bases and J gave up 3 bases, with 19 bases separating them. CDR3 residues: CASSQKAGTAKETQYF. Written as DNA, the CDR3 is TGTGCCAGCAGCCAAAAAGCCGGGACGGCGAAAGAGACCCAGTACTTC. Full variable domain (missing parts from reference TRBV5-4 and TRBJ2-5): ETGVTQSPTHLIKTRGQQVTLRCSSQSGHNTVSWYQQALGQGPQFIFQYYREEENGRGNFPPRFSGLQFPNYSSELNVNALELDDSALYLCASSQKAGTAKETQYFGPGTRLLVL.

The chain has TRBV29-1 and TRBJ1-1; no clear D. The length of the CDR3 is 12 residues. Germline-derived CDR1 and CDR2 are SQVTM and ANQGSEA. V was pared by 4 bases and J by 3 bases, with 9 bases between. Here the CDR3 reads CSVVYRYTEAFF. CDR3 nucleotides: TGCAGCGTTGTTTACCGATACACTGAAGCTTTCTTT. Variable domain in full (rest from reference TRBV29-1 and TRBJ1-1): SAVISQKPSRDICQRGTSLTIQCQVDSQVTMMFWYRQQPGQSLTLIATANQGSEATYESGFVIDKFPISRPNLTFSTLTVSNMSPEDSSIYLCSVVYRYTEAFFGQGTRLTVV.

V gene TRBV13 combines with J gene TRBJ2-3, with 12 bases identical to TRBD2. This CDR3 is 17 amino acids long. Germline lookup yields CDR1 PRHDT and CDR2 FYEKMQ (reference sequence). Trimming cost V 5 bases and J 4 bases; bases outside gene matches: 10. CDR3 protein: CASSPPGLAGRADTQYF. The CDR3 nucleotides read TGTGCCAGCAGCCCCCCGGGACTAGCGGGCCGAGCAGATACGCAGTATTTT. Complete variable domain (other parts from reference TRBV13 and TRBJ2-3): AAGVIQSPRHLIKEKRETATLKCYPIPRHDTVYWYQQGPGQDPQFLISFYEKMQSDKGSIPDRFSAQQFSDYHSELNMSSLELGDSALYFCASSPPGLAGRADTQYFGPGTRLTVL.